This entry concerns a single T cell receptor beta chain. This clonotype is regarded as medium-sized (0.01 to 0.1%). Its antigen is still unknown. Base qualities are not at hand, and no much larger clone is one base apart. This sample was sequenced with an Illumina MiSeq. The raw public reads went through TCRdb reprocessing: fastp at Q25, MiXCR clone calling, in-frame beta chains kept. Here each entry gathers all rows of one CDR3 protein and keeps the most common genes and DNA. The sample table lists about 1,800 distinct CDR3 sequences, roughly 8% of them with a count of one. The ten largest clonotypes hold approximately 12% of the sample. CDR1 SNHLY and CDR2 FYNNEI are derived from the germline V gene. Reading from cysteine to phenylalanine, the CDR3 counts 12 amino acids. Of all the DNA, just the CDR3 is kept, 36 bases in frame from base 1. Trimming takes 8 bases from V and 4 bases from J, and the germline ends sit 12 bases apart.

The data derive from a study. The chain is encoded by TRBV2 joined to TRBJ2-7; a confident D gene designation cannot be given. The sequence was obtained from a human donor with rheumatoid arthritis. The sample consisted of CD4+ T cells from peripheral blood. CDR3 reads: CASVLDGYEQYF. DNA sequence: TGTGCCAGCGTTCTGGATGGTTACGAGCAGTACTTC.